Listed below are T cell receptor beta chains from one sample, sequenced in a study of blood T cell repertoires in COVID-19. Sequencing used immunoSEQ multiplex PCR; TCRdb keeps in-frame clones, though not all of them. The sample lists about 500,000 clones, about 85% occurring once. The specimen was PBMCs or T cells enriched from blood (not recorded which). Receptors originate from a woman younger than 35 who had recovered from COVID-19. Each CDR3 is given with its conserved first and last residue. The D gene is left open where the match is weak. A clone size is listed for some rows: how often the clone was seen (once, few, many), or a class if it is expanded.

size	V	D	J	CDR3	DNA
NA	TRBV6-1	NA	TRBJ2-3	CASSESGGGRDTQYF	TGTGCCAGCAGTGAATCTGGGGGGGGGCGGGATACGCAGTATTTT
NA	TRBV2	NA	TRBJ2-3	CASSRKGGVTDTQYF	TGTGCCAGCAGTCGTAAGGGGGGGGTCACAGATACGCAGTATTTT
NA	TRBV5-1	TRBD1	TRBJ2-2	CASSHGQGTGELFF	TGCGCCAGCAGCCATGGACAGGGCACCGGGGAGCTGTTTTTT
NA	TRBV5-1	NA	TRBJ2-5	CASSLTGPQETQYF	TGCGCCAGCAGCTTGACAGGCCCCCAAGAGACCCAGTACTTC
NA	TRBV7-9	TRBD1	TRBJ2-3	CASSFPLTGDRLGDTQYF	TGTGCCAGCAGCTTCCCACTAACAGGGGATCGGCTGGGAGATACGCAGTATTTT
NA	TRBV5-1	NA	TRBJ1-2	CASSLELGTSYTF	TGCGCCAGCAGCTTGGAGTTGGGGACTTCCTACACCTTC
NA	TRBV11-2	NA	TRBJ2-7	CASSSNTREQYF	TGTGCCAGCAGCTCCAATACTCGGGAGCAGTACTTC
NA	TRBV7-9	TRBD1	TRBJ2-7	CASSSNMGQGLGEQYF	TGTGCCAGCAGCTCCAACATGGGACAGGGACTCGGGGAGCAGTACTTC
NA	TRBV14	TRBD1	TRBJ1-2	CASSLMTGDVYGYTF	TGTGCCAGCAGCCTCATGACAGGGGATGTGTATGGCTACACCTTC
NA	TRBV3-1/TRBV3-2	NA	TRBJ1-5	CASSRFKAGGPQHF	TGTGCCAGCAGCCGATTCAAGGCGGGGGGGCCCCAGCATTTT
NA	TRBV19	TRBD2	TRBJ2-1	CASSQSTSGGDDEQFF	TGTGCCAGTAGCCAAAGCACTAGCGGGGGGGATGATGAGCAGTTCTTC
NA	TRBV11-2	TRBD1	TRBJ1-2	CASSLDGAGGGGYTF	TGTGCCAGCAGCTTAGATGGCGCAGGGGGAGGTGGCTACACCTTC
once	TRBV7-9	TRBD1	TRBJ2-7	CASSITGGYEQYF	TGTGCCAGCAGCATCACAGGGGGATACGAGCAGTACTTC
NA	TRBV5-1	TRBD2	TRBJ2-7	CASSLGAGVLEQYF	TGCGCCAGCAGCTTGGGGGCGGGAGTATTAGAGCAGTACTTC
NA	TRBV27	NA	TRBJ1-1	CASSTSGQARNTEAFF	TGTGCCAGCAGTACCTCCGGCCAGGCCCGGAACACTGAAGCTTTCTTT
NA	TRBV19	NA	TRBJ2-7	CASAPDGDNRDYEQYF	TGTGCCAGTGCCCCTGACGGGGATAATAGGGACTACGAGCAGTACTTC
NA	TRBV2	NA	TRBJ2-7	CASSDRGIDEQYF	TGTGCCAGCAGTGACAGGGGCATCGACGAGCAGTACTTC
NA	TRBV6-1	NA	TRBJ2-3	CASSVGASLSSTDTQYF	TGTGCCAGCAGTGTTGGGGCTTCCCTATCTAGCACAGATACGCAGTATTTT
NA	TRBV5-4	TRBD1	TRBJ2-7	CASSLGTGRYEQYF	TGTGCCAGCAGCTTGGGGACAGGCCGCTACGAGCAGTACTTC
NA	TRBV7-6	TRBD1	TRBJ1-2	CASSLGPGQTPKAVTF	TGTGCCAGCAGCTTAGGGCCGGGACAGACCCCCAAAGCGGTCACCTTC
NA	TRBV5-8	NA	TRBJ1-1	CASSLPLNTEAFF	TGTGCCAGCAGCTTGCCCTTAAACACTGAAGCTTTCTTT
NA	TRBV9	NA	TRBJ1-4	CASSVAATNEKLFF	TGTGCCAGCAGCGTTGCAGCAACTAATGAAAAACTGTTTTTT
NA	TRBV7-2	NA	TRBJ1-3	CASSPRVWGNTIYF	TGTGCCAGCAGCCCCAGGGTGTGGGGAAACACCATATATTTT
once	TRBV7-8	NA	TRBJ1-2	CASSSSAGREGYGYTF	TGTGCCAGCAGCTCCTCGGCGGGCAGGGAGGGCTATGGCTACACCTTC
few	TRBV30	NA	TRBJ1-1	CAWMNLGAEAFF	TGTGCCTGGATGAATTTGGGCGCTGAAGCTTTCTTT
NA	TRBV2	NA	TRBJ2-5	CASGRSLETQYF	TGTGCCAGCGGGCGCAGTCTGGAGACCCAGTACTTC
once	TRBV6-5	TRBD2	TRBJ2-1	CASSRSGVSYNEQFF	TGTGCCAGCAGCCGTAGCGGGGTCTCCTACAATGAGCAGTTCTTC
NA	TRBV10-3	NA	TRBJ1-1	CAISEGDGGNTEAFF	TGTGCCATCAGTGAGGGAGACGGGGGGAACACTGAAGCTTTCTTT
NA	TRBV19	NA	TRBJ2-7	CASRRGGEYEQYF	TGTGCCAGTAGAAGGGGCGGGGAGTACGAGCAGTACTTC
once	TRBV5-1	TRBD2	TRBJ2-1	CASSSLAGGPGNEQFF	TGCGCCAGCAGCTCACTAGCGGGGGGGCCTGGGAATGAGCAGTTCTTC
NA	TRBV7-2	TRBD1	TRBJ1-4	CASSFQGANEKLFF	TGTGCCAGCAGCTTTCAGGGGGCTAATGAAAAACTGTTTTTT
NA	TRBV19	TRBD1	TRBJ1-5	CASSIFVKGALLDSNQPQHF	TGTGCCAGTAGTATCTTTGTAAAGGGGGCACTCCTCGATAGCAATCAGCCCCAGCATTTT
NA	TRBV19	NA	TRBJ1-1	CASSLRGAGTEAFF	TGTGCCAGTAGTCTCAGGGGAGCCGGCACTGAAGCTTTCTTT
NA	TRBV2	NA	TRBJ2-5	CASKRPNSLEYF	TGTGCCAGCAAGAGGCCCAACTCCCTGGAGTACTTC
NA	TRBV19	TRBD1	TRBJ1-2	CASSRGQDLYGYTF	TGTGCCAGTAGTAGGGGACAGGACTTATATGGCTACACCTTC
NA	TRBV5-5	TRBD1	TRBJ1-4	CASSLIGQEGEKLFF	TGTGCCAGCAGCTTAATAGGACAGGAGGGGGAAAAACTGTTTTTT
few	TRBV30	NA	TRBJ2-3	CAWRRVDTQYF	TGTGCCTGGAGGAGGGTAGATACGCAGTATTTT
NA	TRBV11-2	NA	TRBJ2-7	CASSLEASDYEQYF	TGTGCCAGCAGCTTAGAGGCATCAGACTACGAGCAGTACTTC
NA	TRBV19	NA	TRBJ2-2	CASSINRGGTVRTGELFF	TGTGCCAGTAGTATAAATCGCGGGGGGACAGTCCGCACCGGGGAGCTGTTTTTT
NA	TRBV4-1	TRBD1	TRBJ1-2	CPSSRPGQGAQGYTF	TGCCCCAGCAGCCGACCGGGACAGGGGGCGCAGGGCTACACCTTC
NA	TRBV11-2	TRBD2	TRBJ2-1	CASSLIASGGNEQFF	TGTGCCAGCAGCTTAATCGCTAGCGGGGGCAATGAGCAGTTCTTC
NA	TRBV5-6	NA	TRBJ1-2	CASSHFSREVSGYTF	TGTGCCAGCAGCCACTTTTCCAGGGAGGTAAGTGGCTACACCTTC
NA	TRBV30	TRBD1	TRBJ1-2	CAWSQYGTANYGYTF	TGTGCCTGGAGCCAATACGGGACAGCCAACTATGGCTACACCTTC
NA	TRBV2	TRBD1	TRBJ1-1	CASSTPATGVRAFF	TGTGCCAGCAGTACCCCCGCGACAGGGGTTAGGGCTTTCTTT